Included here is one T cell receptor beta chain sequence, with context. Authors' data handling: Scientists estimated how many nucleated cells there were by amplifying reference gene primers. This table comes from immunoSEQ multiplex PCR, and its TCRdb copy is limited to in-frame clones, with some not included. The D gene and trimming were derived from the DNA, and the V and J assignments and clone size from that table. The sample records a few hundred thousand clones, approximately 86% being singletons. The data originate from a study of blood T cell repertoires in COVID-19. In the study overall: Samples representing acute and convalescent COVID-19 were sourced from the United States, Italy and Spain. In each case, the material was cDNA or gDNA derived from T cells, B-cell-depleted T cells, or PBMCs.

The TCR comes from a woman in her late teens or twenties with acute or convalescent COVID-19. Sequenced: peripheral blood.

The CDR3 DNA is TGCGCCAGCAGCCCCGGCGGGGGGCCGAACTATGGCTACACCTTC. This translates into CASSPGGGPNYGYTF. This rearrangement joins TRBV5-1 to TRBJ1-2; a possible D gene is TRBD1 (6 bases). Germline V gene sequence: CDR1 SGHRS, CDR2 YFSETQ. The CDR3 is 15 residues long. Trimming shortened V by 4 bases and J by 2 bases, and 15 bases separated the two germline ends.